This T cell receptor (beta chain) is from a study of blood T cell repertoires in COVID-19. Turning to the study itself: Italy, Spain and the United States were the sources of the convalescent and acute COVID-19 samples. T cells, B-cell-depleted T cells, or PBMCs supplied cDNA or gDNA.

Original processing methods: It was from reference gene primer amplification that nucleated cell counts were estimated. Libraries were prepared by immunoSEQ multiplex PCR; TCRdb keeps only in-frame clonotypes and omits some of them. V, J and clone size were drawn from that table, and D and trimming were deduced from the DNA. The repertoire holds roughly 100,000 clones, 80% to 95% seen once, with less than 5.5% in the top ten. Germline CDR1 is SGHRS and CDR2 is YFSETQ. The CDR3 covers 16 residues. Trimming cost V 0 bases and J 2 bases; bases outside gene matches: 3. This chain links TRBV5-1 with TRBJ2-1; 9 positions agree with TRBD2. The source is a man between 18 and 35 years old with acute or convalescent COVID-19. Sequences were obtained from peripheral blood. The CDR3 loop reads CASSLAAGGTYNEQFF. CDR3 nucleotides: TGCGCCAGCAGCTTGGCAGCGGGAGGAACCTACAATGAGCAGTTCTTC.